This T cell receptor beta chain was captured in a study of siplizumab effects on memory and regulatory T cells. Findings and limits, study-wide: In siplizumab cultures, the suppressive function of proliferating Tregs remained unconfirmed.

The germline V gene has CDR1 SGDLS and CDR2 YYNGEE. V was clipped by 5 bases and J by 4 bases, with 22 bases between them. CDR3 length: 16 amino acids. With regard to this clone: Its specificity is unknown.

TCRdb's table, derived via immunoSEQ multiplex PCR, lists solely in-frame clones and lacks some. Altogether approximately 100,000 clones are present, over 90% being singletons, with the ten largest covering around 12%. Sequenced input: non-Treg CD4+ T cells sorted from blood. The chain has TRBV9 and TRBJ2-7; D is ambiguous. This TCR came from a human donor in good health. The CDR3 region has the DNA TGTGCCAGCAGTAATGACGACGGCAAGGCAGCATACGAGCAGTACTTC. Translation gives CASSNDDGKAAYEQYF.